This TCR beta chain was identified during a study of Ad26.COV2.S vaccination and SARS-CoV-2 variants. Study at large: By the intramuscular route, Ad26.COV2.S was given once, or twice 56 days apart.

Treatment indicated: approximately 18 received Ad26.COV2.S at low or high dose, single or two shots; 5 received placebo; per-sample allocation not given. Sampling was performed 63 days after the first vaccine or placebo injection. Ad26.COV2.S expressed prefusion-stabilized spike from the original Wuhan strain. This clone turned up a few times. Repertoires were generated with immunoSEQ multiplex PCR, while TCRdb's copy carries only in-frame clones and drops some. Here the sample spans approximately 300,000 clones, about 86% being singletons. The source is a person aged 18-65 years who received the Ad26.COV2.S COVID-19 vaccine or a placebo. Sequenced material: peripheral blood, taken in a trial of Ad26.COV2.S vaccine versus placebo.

In DNA, the CDR3 is TGTGCCAGTAGTGGGACTAGCGGGTTTAGCTCCTACAATGAGCAGTTCTTC. Translated, it gives CASSGTSGFSSYNEQFF. The chain employs TRBV19 and TRBJ2-1; TRBD2 matches 12 bases. Germline CDR1 reads LNHDA; CDR2 reads SQIVND (reference sequence). The ends lost 5 bases at V and 0 bases at J; junction bases unmatched: 5. This CDR3 region has 17 residues. Full variable domain (rest looked up from reference TRBV19 and TRBJ2-1): DGGITQSPKYLFRKEGQNVTLSCEQNLNHDAMYWYRQDPGQGLRLIYYSQIVNDFQKGDIAEGYSVSREKKESFPLTVTSAQKNPTAFYLCASSGTSGFSSYNEQFFGPGTRLTVL.